These 32 T cell receptor beta chains were all obtained from the same sample, sequenced in a study of vaccination and CD4 T cells after COVID-19. As for treatment: roughly ten-day PBMC culture with coronavirus spike peptide pools or control peptides (ViraFEST assay). Pre-COVID-19 pandemic sampling (2011-2018) yielded the unexposed donor's CD4+ T cells. With the Oncomine TCR Beta short-read assay, DNA from cultured CD4+ T cells was sequenced. TCRdb reanalysed the PCR reads using MiXCR and keeps one entry per CDR3 protein. The table shows more than 4,500 distinct CDR3 sequences, with 25% to 30% occurring only once. These receptors have no identified antigens. What was sequenced was CD4+ T cells from blood, cultured in vitro. The receptor source for this set is a human donor in good health.

This clonotype has a handful of counts. The rearrangement links TRBV21-1 to TRBJ2-7; the table's TRBD1 call for D was not verified on the DNA. TRBV21-1 is noted as a pseudogene. The CDR3 length is 15 residues. DNA for the CDR3: TGTGCCAGCAGCAAAGGTCGGACAGGGGGCTGCGAGCAGTACTTC. This translates into CASSKGRTGGCEQYF.

This sequence joins TRBV20-1 and TRBJ2-7; 11 nucleotides align to TRBD2. Germline-derived CDR1 and CDR2 are DFQATT and SNEGSKA (reference sequence). The CDR3 loop spans 13 amino acids. V lost 6 bases to trimming and J lost 4 bases; unmatched junction nucleotides: 5. CDR3 sequence: CSAPGTSGYEQYF. CDR3 nucleotides: TGCAGTGCACCCGGGACTAGCGGTTACGAGCAGTACTTC.

The rearrangement joins TRBV10-2 to TRBJ1-5; a weak D match, TRBD1 (6 bases). From germline, CDR1 is WSHSY and CDR2 SAAADI. This CDR3 has 13 amino acids. V lost 8 bases to trimming and J lost 6 bases, with 14 bases between them. In nucleotides, the CDR3 is TGCGCCAGCGTCCGAGGAGGGGGTCAGCCCCAGCATTTT. It encodes CASVRGGGQPQHF.

Within the sample, this clonotype is medium-sized. The CDR3 loop is CASSFLGSPHQETQYF. The CDR3 nucleotides are TGTGCCAGCAGCTTTCTTGGATCCCCCCACCAAGAGACCCAGTACTTC. The chain recombines TRBV7-6 with TRBJ2-5; D ambiguous. CDR3 length equals 16 residues. From germline, CDR1 is SGHVS and CDR2 FNYEAQ. V lost 3 bases and J 0 bases, leaving 14 bases between the germline ends.

Judged by abundance, this clonotype is medium-sized (0.01 to 0.1%). The chain couples TRBV21-1 to TRBJ1-6; the table calls TRBD1, which could not be checked here. TRBV21-1 has pseudogene status. The CDR3 has 13 residues. DNA of the CDR3: TGTGCCAGCAGCAAAGCTGGGGGTTCACCCCTCCACTTT. Amino acids: CASSKAGGSPLHF.

About this clonotype: Sequence at one end of the junction differs from germline and may be a read error. The V and J genes are TRBV27 and TRBJ2-3; TRBD1 matches at 9 bases. The germline V gene encodes CDR1 MNHEY and CDR2 SMNVEV (reference sequence). The CDR3 sequence is 15 residues long. The CDR3 spells CAGSSHRGLPDTQYF. CDR3 coding DNA: TGTGCCGGCAGTTCCCACAGGGGGCTGCCAGATACGCAGTATTTT.

The chain has TRBV11-1 and TRBJ1-5, with D unresolved. Germline V gene sequence: CDR1 SGHAT, CDR2 FQDESV (reference sequence). This CDR3 spans 13 amino acids. Trimming took 5 bases from V and 2 from J, leaving 7 bases between them. In DNA form, the CDR3 reads TGTGCCAGCAGCCCCGGCCGCAATCAGCCCCAGCATTTT. Protein sequence: CASSPGRNQPQHF.

This clonotype is labeled as medium-sized. This chain links TRBV20-1 with TRBJ1-1; tentatively, D is TRBD1 (6 bases). Germline V gene sequence: CDR1 DFQATT, CDR2 SNEGSKA (reference sequence). Trimming left V 1 base short and J 5 bases short, with 14 bases between. CDR3 size: 14 residues. The CDR3 DNA follows: TGCAGTGCTAGAGGAGGGCGAGGGGGTACTGAAGCTTTCTTT. This translates into CSARGGRGGTEAFF.

This clonotype turned up a few times. This sequence joins TRBV24-1 and TRBJ1-1; D uncertain. Germline V gives CDR1 KGHDR, CDR2 SFDVKD. There are 13 residues in the CDR3. Trimming cost V 6 bases and J 1 base, with 8 bases left between them. The CDR3 reads CATSNGANTEAFF. CDR3 DNA sequence: TGTGCCACCAGTAACGGAGCGAACACTGAAGCTTTCTTT.

In its sample, this clonotype was seen once. The gene calls are TRBV6-4 and TRBJ1-1; a weak D match, TRBD1 (5 bases). Trimming pared 11 bases from V and 1 base from J, leaving 14 bases between. Per germline, CDR1 MRHNA and CDR2 SNTAGT. This CDR3 has 13 residues. The CDR3 DNA follows: TGTGCCGGGTTTCGGGGGAGGAACACTGAAGCTTTCTTT. As protein: CAGFRGRNTEAFF.

In its sample, this clonotype was seen a few times. The V gene is TRBV19, the J gene TRBJ1-2; the match to TRBD1 covers 10 bases. CDR1 and CDR2 (germline): LNHDA, SQIVND (reference sequence). Trimming cost V 5 bases and J 6 bases; bases outside gene matches: 6. The CDR3 has 14 amino acids. CDR3 loop: CASSPGQGSHGYTF. In nucleotides, the CDR3 is TGTGCCAGTAGTCCGGGACAGGGGAGTCATGGCTACACCTTC.

The chain couples TRBV2 to TRBJ1-1; no definite D call. This CDR3 has 14 amino acids. Trimming took off 3 bases at V and 3 bases at J, with 11 bases between the two ends. CDR1 is SNHLY and CDR2 is FYNNEI in the germline V gene. This CDR3 is CASSDSGGDTEAFF. The CDR3 DNA follows: TGTGCCAGCAGTGATTCAGGCGGAGACACTGAAGCTTTCTTT.

This clonotype was counted between two and nine times. The chain combines TRBV12-3 or TRBV12-4 with TRBJ2-5; tentative D call: TRBD1 (5 bases). V lost 4 bases to trimming and J lost 5 bases, with 8 bases between them. This CDR3 has 12 amino acids. CDR3 protein: CASSYRRETQYF. The CDR3 DNA follows: TGTGCCAGCAGTTACAGGCGGGAGACCCAGTACTTC.

This clonotype turned up a few times. The chain has TRBV29-1 and TRBJ1-2; 7 positions match TRBD1. Unmatched junction bases numbered 22, after V lost 6 bases and J lost 6 bases. There are 17 residues in the CDR3. Germline CDR1 and CDR2: SQVTM and ANQGSEA. CDR3 in amino acids: CSVGSTGSLLREDGYTF. For the CDR3, the DNA is TGCAGCGTGGGTTCGACAGGGTCGCTGTTAAGGGAAGATGGCTACACCTTC.

There are a few counts of this clonotype. V gene TRBV20-1 combines with J gene TRBJ1-3; D possibly corresponds to TRBD1 (5 bases). The CDR3 contains 12 residues. CDR1 DFQATT and CDR2 SNEGSKA come from the germline V gene (reference sequence). V was clipped by 3 bases and J by 7 bases, with 10 bases between them. In DNA, the CDR3 is TGCAGTGCTAGGGGACCGGGGAACACCATATATTTT. It specifies CSARGPGNTIYF.

The chain is built from TRBV27 and TRBJ2-2; D is uncertain. V was cut by 2 bases and J by 5 bases, with 6 bases left in between. The CDR3 is 13 residues long. Per germline, CDR1 MNHEY and CDR2 SMNVEV (reference sequence). CDR3 sequence: CASSLRITGELFF. CDR3 in DNA: TGTGCCAGCAGTTTAAGGATTACCGGGGAGCTGTTTTTT.

The chain links TRBV15 to TRBJ2-3; 9 bases map to TRBD2. The junction had 1 base not matched to a gene; V was cut back by 2 bases and J by 1 base. The CDR3 runs to 15 residues. Germline CDR1 LNHNV, CDR2 YYDKDF (reference sequence). The CDR3 protein is CATSRRTSGTDTQYF. CDR3 coding DNA: TGTGCCACCAGCAGACGGACTAGCGGCACAGATACGCAGTATTTT.

This clonotype was counted only a few times. The chain uses TRBV27 and TRBJ2-7; possibly TRBD1 or TRBD2 for D (5 bases each). CDR1 and CDR2 (germline): MNHEY, SMNVEV (reference sequence). Trimming removed 5 bases at V and 6 bases at J, with 11 bases between. The CDR3 contains 12 residues. The CDR3 region is CASSAQGPEQYF. The CDR3 DNA reads TGTGCCAGCAGTGCCCAGGGACCCGAGCAGTACTTC.

This clonotype has just a few counts. J is TRBJ1-2 and V is TRBV6-1; no definite D call. V shed 1 base and J shed 7 bases, with 10 bases lying between them. Looked up from germline, CDR1 is MNHNS and CDR2 is SASEGT. The CDR3 consists of 13 residues. This CDR3 is CASSEGPFGGYTF. In DNA, the CDR3 is TGTGCCAGCAGTGAAGGGCCGTTTGGTGGCTACACCTTC.

As regards this clonotype: As the CDR3 is not closed by the conserved phenylalanine or tryptophan, this likely results from a read error. The V and J genes are TRBV19 and TRBJ2-7; D ambiguous. Germline loops: CDR1 LNHDA, CDR2 SQIVND (reference sequence). Trimming removed 5 bases at V and 6 bases at J, with 17 bases between. CDR3 length: 14 amino acids. The CDR3 DNA reads as TGTGCCAGTAGTCCCGGTTTGGCCGCCGTCGAGCAGTACCTC. It encodes CASSPGLAAVEQYL.

This clonotype was seen a few times. The chain is built from TRBV2 and TRBJ1-1; D possibly corresponds to TRBD1 (6 bases). CDR1 is SNHLY and CDR2 is FYNNEI in the germline V gene. This CDR3 comprises 13 residues. Trimming pared 10 bases from V and 0 bases from J, leaving 12 bases between. CDR3 DNA: TGTGCCACAAACAGGGCCATGAACACTGAAGCTTTCTTT. This sequence encodes CATNRAMNTEAFF.

The chain links TRBV6-1 to TRBJ1-5; no definite D call. The CDR3 loop spans 13 amino acids. Germline loops: CDR1 MNHNS, CDR2 SASEGT. The ends were cut back, 8 bases at V and 7 bases at J, with 15 bases in the middle. The CDR3 DNA sequence: TGTGCCAGCGGAATGGAGGGCTTGCAGCCCCAGCATTTT. Amino acids: CASGMEGLQPQHF.

The chain carries TRBV27 and TRBJ1-2, with D possibly being TRBD1 (5 bases). With 5 bases removed from V and 8 bases from J, the gap between germline ends came to 21 bases. CDR1 and CDR2 (germline): MNHEY, SMNVEV (reference sequence). This CDR3 spans 15 amino acids. The CDR3 protein is CASSKGAVQIGGYTF. The CDR3 coding sequence is TGTGCCAGCAGTAAAGGGGCAGTTCAAATCGGAGGCTACACCTTC.

This clonotype has a handful of counts. CDR3 residues: CATRETGGSTDTQYF. The CDR3 DNA reads as TGTGCCACCCGGGAGACAGGGGGAAGCACAGATACGCAGTATTTT. The rearrangement uses TRBV10-3 and TRBJ2-3, with TRBD1 matching 9 bases. The CDR3 runs to 15 residues. The germline V gene has CDR1 ENHRY and CDR2 SYGVKD. V lost 10 bases and J lost 0; bases outside the gene matches: 8.

This clonotype counts as medium-sized. The chain recombines TRBV7-3 with TRBJ2-3, with 10 positions matching TRBD2. The CDR3 sequence is 13 residues long. CDR1 is SGHTA, CDR2 FQGTGA, per germline. V was pared by 5 bases and J by 9 bases, with 5 bases of the junction left unmatched. For the CDR3, the DNA is TGTGCCAGCAGCCCTGTAGCGGGAGGCACGCAGTATTTT. Translating gives CASSPVAGGTQYF.

Note on this clonotype: With a much larger clone just one base away, this may be a read error. The rearrangement uses TRBV20-1 and TRBJ1-5; 9 bases are a match to TRBD1. CDR1 is DFQATT and CDR2 is SNEGSKA in the germline V gene (reference sequence). This CDR3 comprises 13 residues. V dropped 5 bases and J dropped 2; count of bases not matched to a gene: 1. CDR3 DNA: TGCAGTGCTCGGACAGGGGGCAATCAGCCCCAGCATTTT. This gives the protein CSARTGGNQPQHF.

This clonotype was picked up a small number of times. The chain recombines TRBV19 with TRBJ1-5; no clear D gene. V lost 3 bases, J lost 5 bases, and 11 bases lay in between. The length of the CDR3 is 14 residues. CDR1 and CDR2 (germline): LNHDA, SQIVND (reference sequence). CDR3: CASSIAQDYQPQHF. The DNA for the CDR3 is TGTGCCAGTAGTATCGCCCAAGACTATCAGCCCCAGCATTTT.

By sample share, this clonotype is medium-sized (0.01 to 0.1%). This sequence joins TRBV7-9 and TRBJ1-2, with D unclear. CDR3 length: 14 residues. V lost 5 bases and J 3 bases, leaving 13 bases between the germline ends. In germline, CDR1 is SEHNR, CDR2 FQNEAQ (reference sequence). CDR3 sequence (DNA): TGTGCCAGCAGCCCCGACGCACAGCACTATGGCTACACCTTC. Protein: CASSPDAQHYGYTF.

This clonotype occurred a few times. The chain carries TRBV7-6 and TRBJ1-1; possible D gene TRBD1, 5 bases. V dropped 5 bases and J dropped 3 bases, with 13 bases sitting between them. CDR3 length equals 14 residues. The germline V gene has CDR1 SGHVS and CDR2 FNYEAQ. CDR3 bases: TGTGCCAGCAGCCAACAGGCGGGGGACACTGAAGCTTTCTTT. Translated: CASSQQAGDTEAFF.

The rearrangement joins TRBV2 to TRBJ1-5; D gene unclear. CDR1 SNHLY and CDR2 FYNNEI come from the germline V gene. Trimming took off 4 bases at V and 3 bases at J, with 10 bases between the two ends. The CDR3 is 14 residues long. CDR3 protein: CASSVKGFNQPQHF. The CDR3 DNA is TGTGCCAGCAGTGTAAAAGGGTTCAATCAGCCCCAGCATTTT.

In this sample, this clonotype is medium-sized. The gene calls are TRBV20-1 and TRBJ1-5; no firm D call. V was trimmed by 5 bases and J by 0 bases, leaving 17 bases between them. The CDR3 consists of 16 residues. The germline CDR1 and CDR2 sequences are DFQATT and SNEGSKA (reference sequence). CDR3 loop: CSAGGPTGYSNQPQHF. For the CDR3, the DNA is TGCAGTGCTGGAGGGCCGACGGGGTATAGCAATCAGCCCCAGCATTTT.

The chain uses TRBV20-1 and TRBJ2-1, with a possible D match to TRBD2 (7 bases). The CDR3 length is 14 residues. Germline CDR1 DFQATT, CDR2 SNEGSKA (reference sequence). V was clipped by 1 base and J by 8 bases, with 15 bases between them. CDR3 region: CSARAVGGLDEQFF. The CDR3 nucleotides read TGCAGTGCTAGAGCAGTGGGGGGGCTCGATGAGCAGTTCTTC.